This is a list of T cell receptor beta chains from one sample in a study of blood T cell repertoires in COVID-19. This table comes from immunoSEQ multiplex PCR, and its TCRdb copy is limited to in-frame clones, with some not included. The sample includes about 160,000 clones, roughly 84% of them seen just once. The material sequenced was PBMCs or T cells enriched from blood (not recorded which). These receptors were collected from a man aged 55 to 69 who had recovered from COVID-19. CDR3s include the opening cysteine and the closing phenylalanine or tryptophan. A D gene is named only where the DNA matches it firmly. Size values are once, few and many counts, or a class for expanded clones, and some rows have none.

D: TRBD1
size: -
V: TRBV9
J: TRBJ2-7
CDR3: CASSVGGQGQTEQYF
DNA: TGTGCCAGCAGCGTAGGGGGACAGGGCCAAACGGAGCAGTACTTC

D: -
size: -
V: TRBV12-5
J: TRBJ2-1
CDR3: CASGLGLSWYEQFF
DNA: TGTGCTAGTGGTTTGGGACTGTCTTGGTATGAGCAGTTCTTC

D: TRBD1
size: once
V: TRBV28
J: TRBJ2-7
CDR3: CASWDSSSYEQYF
DNA: TGTGCCAGTTGGGACAGTAGCTCCTACGAGCAGTACTTC

D: -
size: -
V: TRBV28
J: TRBJ2-6
CDR3: CASSFIQGSGANVLTF
DNA: TGTGCCAGCAGTTTTATCCAGGGGTCTGGGGCCAACGTCCTGACTTTC

D: TRBD1
size: -
V: TRBV5-1
J: TRBJ2-3
CDR3: CASTGTANTDTQYF
DNA: TGCGCCAGCACCGGGACAGCTAACACAGATACGCAGTATTTT

D: TRBD1
size: -
V: TRBV3-1/TRBV3-2
J: TRBJ1-2
CDR3: CASSIGTAYGYTF
DNA: TGTGCCAGCAGCATCGGGACAGCCTATGGCTACACCTTC

D: TRBD1
size: -
V: TRBV30
J: TRBJ1-2
CDR3: CAWSATGFGYGYTF
DNA: TGTGCCTGGAGTGCGACAGGGTTCGGCTATGGCTACACCTTC

D: TRBD1
size: -
V: TRBV5-1
J: TRBJ1-4
CDR3: CASSPALQGVGEKLFF
DNA: TGCGCCAGCAGCCCTGCCCTTCAGGGGGTGGGTGAAAAACTGTTTTTT

D: TRBD1
size: -
V: TRBV7-8
J: TRBJ1-5
CDR3: CASSPSLLSTGGDQPQHF
DNA: TGTGCCAGCAGCCCTAGCTTGCTCTCGACAGGGGGAGATCAGCCCCAGCATTTT

D: -
size: -
V: TRBV7-3
J: TRBJ1-5
CDR3: CASSPSGGLQPQHF
DNA: TGTGCCAGCAGCCCCTCGGGGGGGCTTCAGCCCCAGCATTTT

D: -
size: many
V: TRBV4-1
J: TRBJ1-1
CDR3: CASSQVTSRDLNTEAFF
DNA: TGCGCCAGCAGCCAAGTTACCAGCAGGGACTTGAACACTGAAGCTTTCTTT

D: TRBD1
size: -
V: TRBV5-1
J: TRBJ2-7
CDR3: CASSFRDRTYEQYF
DNA: TGCGCCAGCAGCTTCCGGGACAGGACATACGAGCAGTACTTC

D: TRBD1
size: once
V: TRBV5-5
J: TRBJ1-4
CDR3: CASSSGTGGYEKLFF
DNA: TGTGCCAGCAGCTCGGGGACAGGGGGCTATGAAAAACTGTTTTTT

D: -
size: many
V: TRBV2
J: TRBJ1-4
CDR3: CASSPGQLNEKLFF
DNA: TGTGCCAGCAGCCCGGGACAACTTAATGAAAAACTGTTTTTT

D: -
size: -
V: TRBV21-1
J: TRBJ1-5
CDR3: CASSDYFDRAFQPQHF
DNA: TGTGCCAGCAGCGACTACTTCGACAGGGCCTTTCAGCCCCAGCATTTT

D: -
size: -
V: TRBV9
J: TRBJ1-4
CDR3: CASSVGGATNEKLFF
DNA: TGTGCCAGCAGCGTTGGCGGTGCAACTAATGAAAAACTGTTTTTT

D: -
size: -
V: TRBV30
J: TRBJ1-1
CDR3: CAWTEFQGEAFF
DNA: TGTGCCTGGACCGAATTTCAGGGTGAAGCTTTCTTT

D: -
size: -
V: TRBV14
J: TRBJ1-3
CDR3: CASSQDPRFSSGNTIYF
DNA: TGTGCCAGCAGCCAAGATCCCCGATTTAGCTCTGGAAACACCATATATTTT

D: -
size: few
V: TRBV7-2
J: TRBJ1-6
CDR3: CASSLRLGQGGSPLHF
DNA: TGTGCCAGCAGCTTACGTCTGGGGCAGGGAGGTTCACCCCTCCACTTT

D: -
size: -
V: TRBV3-1/TRBV3-2
J: TRBJ2-5
CDR3: CASSQAGLPGETQYF
DNA: TGTGCCAGCAGCCAAGCAGGACTACCGGGGGAGACCCAGTACTTC

D: TRBD1
size: -
V: TRBV7-3
J: TRBJ2-2
CDR3: CASSPPGTENTGELFF
DNA: TGTGCCAGCAGCCCCCCCGGGACAGAGAACACCGGGGAGCTGTTTTTT

D: -
size: few
V: TRBV6-5
J: TRBJ1-1
CDR3: CASSNREMNTEAFF
DNA: TGTGCCAGCAGTAACAGGGAAATGAACACTGAAGCTTTCTTT

D: -
size: -
V: TRBV28
J: TRBJ2-5
CDR3: CASSLPGSEETQYF
DNA: TGTGCCAGCAGTTTACCCGGGAGTGAAGAGACCCAGTACTTC